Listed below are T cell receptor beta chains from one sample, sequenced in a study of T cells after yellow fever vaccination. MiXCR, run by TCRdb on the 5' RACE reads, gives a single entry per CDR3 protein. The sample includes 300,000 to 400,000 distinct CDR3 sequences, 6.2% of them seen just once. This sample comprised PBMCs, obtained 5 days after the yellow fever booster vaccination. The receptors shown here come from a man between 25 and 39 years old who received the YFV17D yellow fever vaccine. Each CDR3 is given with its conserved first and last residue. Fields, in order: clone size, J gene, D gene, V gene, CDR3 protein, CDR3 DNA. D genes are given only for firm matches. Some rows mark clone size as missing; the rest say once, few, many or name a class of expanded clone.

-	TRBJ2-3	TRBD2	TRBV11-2	CASSLVTVASGRTDTQYF	TGTGCCAGCAGCTTAGTCACCGTGGCTAGCGGCCGCACAGATACGCAGTATTTT
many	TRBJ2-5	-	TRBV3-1	CASSQGEWNLQETQYF	TGTGCCAGCAGCCAAGGGGAGTGGAACTTGCAAGAGACCCAGTACTTC
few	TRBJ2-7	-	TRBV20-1	CSAERQAMEMKQPYEQYF	TGCAGTGCGGAGAGACAGGCCATGGAAATGAAGCAACCCTACGAGCAGTACTTC
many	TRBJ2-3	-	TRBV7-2	CASSASLDTQYF	TGTGCCAGCAGCGCTAGCTTAGATACGCAGTATTTT
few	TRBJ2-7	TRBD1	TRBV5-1	CATSGQGTGEQYF	TGCGCCACCAGTGGACAGGGAACCGGCGAGCAGTACTTC
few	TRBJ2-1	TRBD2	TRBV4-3	CASSQDQLAGTYNEQFF	TGCGCCAGCAGCCAAGATCAACTAGCGGGCACCTACAATGAGCAGTTCTTC
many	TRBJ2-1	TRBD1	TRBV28	CASSLSGWTGVYNEQFF	TGTGCCAGCAGTTTATCCGGATGGACAGGGGTTTACAATGAGCAGTTCTTC
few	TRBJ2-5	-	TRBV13	CASSPLRGETQYF	TGTGCCAGCAGCCCACTTAGGGGAGAGACCCAGTACTTC
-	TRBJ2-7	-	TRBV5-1	CASSLGKGEQYF	TGCGCCAGCAGCTTGGGGAAGGGCGAGCAGTACTTC
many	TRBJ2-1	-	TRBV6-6	CASTSGSADEQFF	TGTGCCAGCACCTCGGGTAGCGCGGATGAGCAGTTCTTC
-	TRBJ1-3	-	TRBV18	CASSQDFGNTIYF	TGTGCCAGCTCACAGGATTTTGGAAACACCATATATTTT
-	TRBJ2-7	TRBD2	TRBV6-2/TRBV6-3	CASSYGGTSGRLAYEQYF	TGTGCCAGCAGTTACGGGGGGACTAGCGGGAGACTTGCCTACGAGCAGTACTTC
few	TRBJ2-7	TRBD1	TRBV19	CASSIRDSTYEQYF	TGTGCCAGTAGTATAAGGGACAGTACCTACGAGCAGTACTTC
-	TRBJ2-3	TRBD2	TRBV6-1	CASSEGLAGADTQYF	TGTGCCAGCAGTGAGGGACTAGCGGGAGCAGATACGCAGTATTTT
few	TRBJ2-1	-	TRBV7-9	CASSSHRRRRAYNEQFF	TGTGCCAGCAGCTCCCATAGGCGGAGGCGGGCCTACAATGAGCAGTTCTTC
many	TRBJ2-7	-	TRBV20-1	CSAAPGGTDYEQYF	TGCAGTGCAGCCCCAGGGGGGACAGACTACGAGCAGTACTTC
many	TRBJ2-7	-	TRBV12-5	CASGIGSSYEQYF	TGTGCTAGTGGCATCGGGTCATCCTACGAGCAGTACTTC
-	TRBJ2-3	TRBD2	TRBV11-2	CASSYTAGAGTDTQYF	TGTGCCAGCAGCTATACAGCGGGAGCAGGCACAGATACGCAGTATTTT
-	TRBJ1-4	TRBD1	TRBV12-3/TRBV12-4	CAISRWLIETGGNEKLFF	TGTGCCATCAGCCGTTGGTTGATCGAGACAGGGGGTAATGAAAAACTGTTTTTT
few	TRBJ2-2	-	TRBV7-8	CASSSGGINTGELFF	TGTGCCAGCAGCTCTGGGGGCATTAACACCGGGGAGCTGTTTTTT
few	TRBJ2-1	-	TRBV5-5	CASSGGFEQFF	TGTGCCAGCAGTGGGGGCTTTGAGCAGTTCTTC
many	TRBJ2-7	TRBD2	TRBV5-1	CASSLTSGSSYEQYF	TGTGCCAGCAGCTTAACTAGCGGGAGTTCCTACGAGCAGTACTTC
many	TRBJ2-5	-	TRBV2	CASLSGQTGKTQYF	TGTGCCAGCCTAAGTGGACAAACAGGAAAGACCCAGTACTTC
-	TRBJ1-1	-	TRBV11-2	CASSLGQSFSEAFF	TGTGCCAGCAGCCTTGGACAGTCGTTTTCTGAAGCTTTCTTT
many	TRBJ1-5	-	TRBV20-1	CSAWGSGGGSNQPQHF	TGCAGTGCTTGGGGCTCGGGCGGCGGGAGCAATCAGCCCCAGCATTTT